The 8 T cell receptor beta chains listed next were all sequenced from one sample in a study of identifying expanded T cells in peripheral blood (dated by TCRdb to 2018 to 2020). The method behind the library was the immunoSEQ multiplex PCR assay. TCRdb retrieved this table from immuneACCESS and kept in-frame rearrangements only. Not all clones are present; in checked studies, unresolved V genes account for under half, and no reason is known for the remainder. This sample comprises more than 50,000 clones, about four fifths of them detected only once. The top ten hold about a sixth of the sample. The sequencing sample was made of blood. These receptors were taken from a person aged 18 to 75 in good health.

The chain links TRBV5-1 to TRBJ2-2; perhaps TRBD1 as D (5 bases). Germline V CDR1 and CDR2: SGHRS, YFSETQ. This CDR3 has 15 amino acids. V was clipped by 2 bases and J by 4 bases, with 12 bases between them. This chain's CDR3 is CASSFETASTGELFF. CDR3 bases: TGCGCCAGCAGCTTCGAGACAGCGAGCACCGGGGAGCTGTTTTTT.

The rearrangement uses TRBV7-2 and TRBJ1-2, with D possibly TRBD1 on 5 matching bases. This CDR3 has 12 amino acids. CDR1 SGHTA and CDR2 FQGNSA come from the germline V gene. Trimming stripped 3 bases from V and 8 bases from J, with 10 bases between. CDR3 protein: CASSFWGGGYTF. CDR3 DNA: TGTGCCAGCAGCTTCTGGGGCGGCGGCTACACCTTC. The full variable domain, completed using reference TRBV7-2 and TRBJ1-2, is GAGVSQSPSNKVTEKGKDVELRCDPISGHTALYWYRQSLGQGLEFLIYFQGNSAPDKSGLPSDRFSAERTGGSVSTLTIQRTQQEDSAVYLCASSFWGGGYTFGSGTRLTVV.

V gene TRBV6-4 combines with J gene TRBJ1-2; 7 nucleotides line up with TRBD1. In germline, CDR1 is MRHNA, CDR2 SNTAGT. With V trimmed by 5 bases and J by 3 bases, 6 bases remained unmatched. The CDR3 has 14 residues. The CDR3 sequence: CASSRSDRDYGYTF. The CDR3 region has the DNA TGTGCCAGCAGTCGGTCCGACAGGGACTATGGCTACACCTTC.

The chain uses TRBV7-9 and TRBJ2-7, with 8 bases that match TRBD1. In germline, CDR1 is SEHNR, CDR2 FQNEAQ (reference sequence). The CDR3 extends over 16 amino acids. V lost 6 bases to trimming and J lost 6 bases; unmatched junction nucleotides: 16. Here the CDR3 reads CASSQNAGGATAEQYF. Written as DNA, the CDR3 is TGTGCCAGCAGTCAGAACGCAGGGGGCGCGACCGCCGAGCAGTACTTC.

This sequence joins TRBV25-1 and TRBJ1-3; TRBD1 aligns across 7 bases. The CDR3 is made up of 16 amino acids. J gave up 0 bases and V 4 bases, and 6 bases lay outside the gene matches. Germline values: CDR1 MGHDK, CDR2 SYGVNS. CDR3 region: CASSARQGSSGNTIYF. CDR3 in DNA: TGTGCCAGCAGTGCCCGACAGGGTAGCTCTGGAAACACCATATATTTT.

This chain joins TRBV5-1 and TRBJ1-2, with D tentatively TRBD1 (6 bases). Germline V gives CDR1 SGHRS, CDR2 YFSETQ. V lost 4 bases and J lost 0, with 16 bases in between. The CDR3 extends over 16 amino acids. Here the CDR3 DNA reads TGCGCCAGCAGCGCGGAGAAACAGGGTCCTAACTATGGCTACACCTTC. Amino acids: CASSAEKQGPNYGYTF.

The rearrangement joins TRBV9 to TRBJ2-7, with 12 bases fitting TRBD1. The CDR3 has 14 residues. The germline V gene encodes CDR1 SGDLS and CDR2 YYNGEE. J was trimmed by 7 bases and V by 3 bases; bases with no gene match: 5. CDR3 amino acids: CASSEGTGGGEQYF. The CDR3 nucleotides read TGTGCCAGCAGCGAGGGGACAGGGGGCGGGGAGCAGTACTTC.

This sequence joins TRBV27 and TRBJ1-1; 10 positions agree with TRBD1. The CDR3 loop spans 16 amino acids. Unmatched junction bases numbered 16, after V lost 6 bases and J lost 9 bases. Germline-derived CDR1 and CDR2 are MNHEY and SMNVEV (reference sequence). CDR3: CASSDPGQGRRRKAFF. CDR3 in DNA: TGTGCCAGCAGCGATCCGGGACAGGGGCGACGACGGAAAGCTTTCTTT.